These T cell receptor beta chains were read from a single sample in a study of blood T cell repertoires in COVID-19. Profiled with immunoSEQ multiplex PCR; TCRdb holds only in-frame clones, not every one. Seen here are approximately 230,000 clones, 80% to 90% observed once, and the top ten hold about 14%. Sequenced: PBMCs or T cells enriched from blood (not recorded which). Every receptor here comes from a woman between 50 and 59 years old with acute COVID-19. Each CDR3 is given with its conserved first and last residue. Fields, in order: clone size, CDR3 length, V gene, D gene, J gene, CDR3 protein, CDR3 DNA. A D gene is named only where the DNA matches it firmly. Expanded clones are given a class, and other clones once, few, many or no size at all.

.	16	TRBV27	.	TRBJ2-1	CASSLWKEGPYNEQFF	TGTGCCAGCAGTTTATGGAAGGAGGGGCCTTACAATGAGCAGTTCTTC
.	18	TRBV28	TRBD1	TRBJ1-5	CASSFRDRAAPSNQPQHF	TGTGCCAGCAGTTTCAGAGACAGGGCGGCTCCGAGCAATCAGCCCCAGCATTTT
.	14	TRBV7-2	TRBD1	TRBJ1-4	CASSQGALNEKLFF	TGTGCCAGCAGCCAGGGGGCCCTTAATGAAAAACTGTTTTTT
.	16	TRBV18	TRBD1	TRBJ1-4	CASSPRTGGGDEKLFF	TGTGCCAGCTCACCAAGAACAGGGGGCGGGGATGAAAAACTGTTTTTT
.	11	TRBV4-1	.	TRBJ2-1	CASSPGWEQFF	TGCGCCAGCAGCCCCGGTTGGGAGCAGTTCTTC
.	17	TRBV19	TRBD2	TRBJ2-2	CASRRAGGTGNTGELFF	TGTGCCAGTAGAAGAGCGGGGGGGACCGGGAACACCGGGGAGCTGTTTTTT
.	14	TRBV4-1	TRBD1	TRBJ2-7	CASNFDRGDYEQYF	TGCGCCAGCAACTTCGACAGGGGAGACTACGAGCAGTACTTC
.	17	TRBV6-4	TRBD2	TRBJ2-1	CASRPYPASGSYNEQFF	TGTGCCAGTAGACCTTACCCAGCTAGCGGGAGCTACAATGAGCAGTTCTTC
.	14	TRBV5-6	TRBD1	TRBJ1-4	CASSLGRTGGGPFF	TGTGCCAGCAGCTTGGGCAGGACAGGCGGCGGACCGTTTTTT
.	15	TRBV7-3	TRBD2	TRBJ2-1	CASSISSGSLNEQFF	TGTGCCAGCAGCATTTCTAGCGGGAGCCTCAATGAGCAGTTCTTC
.	16	TRBV19	.	TRBJ2-6	CASSMSTGTGANVLTF	TGTGCCAGTAGTATGTCGACAGGTACTGGGGCCAACGTCCTGACTTTC
.	13	TRBV2	TRBD1	TRBJ1-2	CARGGQGALGYTF	TGTGCCCGGGGAGGACAGGGGGCGTTGGGCTACACCTTC
few	15	TRBV27	.	TRBJ1-4	CASSLNSGVLEKLFF	TGTGCCAGCAGTTTAAACTCCGGGGTCCTTGAAAAACTGTTTTTT
few	17	TRBV10-1	TRBD2	TRBJ2-7	CASSEPGTSGSSYEQYF	TGCGCCAGCAGTGAGCCTGGGACTAGCGGGAGCTCCTACGAGCAGTACTTC
.	11	TRBV20-1	.	TRBJ1-2	CSARYLYGYTF	TGCAGTGCTAGATACCTATATGGCTACACCTTC
.	13	TRBV12-3/TRBV12-4	.	TRBJ1-5	CASKGEGNQPQHF	TGTGCCAGCAAGGGGGAGGGGAATCAGCCCCAGCATTTT
.	20	TRBV6-4	TRBD2	TRBJ2-2	CASSDLTGTSGRVNTGELFF	TGTGCCAGCAGTGATCTTACCGGGACTAGCGGGAGGGTGAACACCGGGGAGCTGTTTTTT
.	13	TRBV7-3	.	TRBJ2-2	CASSLDSGRELFF	TGTGCCAGCAGCCTAGATTCGGGGAGGGAGCTGTTTTTT
.	12	TRBV7-8	.	TRBJ1-2	CASSATGNGYTF	TGTGCCAGCAGCGCCACAGGGAATGGCTACACCTTC
.	12	TRBV7-9	.	TRBJ1-3	CASSLDGGPIYF	TGTGCCAGCAGCTTAGACGGCGGCCCCATATATTTT
.	12	TRBV30	.	TRBJ1-1	CAWTQGYTEAFF	TGTGCCTGGACCCAGGGTTACACTGAAGCTTTCTTT
.	18	TRBV28	.	TRBJ2-4	CASSLGLGERSVKNIQYF	TGTGCCAGCAGTTTGGGGCTCGGCGAGCGATCAGTCAAAAACATTCAGTACTTC
.	14	TRBV7-9	TRBD1	TRBJ1-2	CASSYRDRAYGYTF	TGTGCCAGCAGCTACCGGGACAGGGCCTATGGCTACACCTTC
.	15	TRBV27	TRBD2	TRBJ2-4	CASSLLAGEAYIQYF	TGTGCCAGCAGTTTACTAGCGGGAGAAGCGTACATTCAGTACTTC
.	14	TRBV7-9	.	TRBJ2-1	CASSPAITYNEQFF	TGTGCCAGCAGCCCAGCGATTACCTACAATGAGCAGTTCTTC
many	11	TRBV5-4	TRBD2	TRBJ2-1	CASIAGNEQFF	TGTGCCAGCATAGCGGGCAATGAGCAGTTCTTC
.	16	TRBV28	TRBD2	TRBJ2-1	CASSSPGTSGRHEQFF	TGTGCCAGCAGTTCACCGGGGACTAGCGGGAGGCATGAGCAGTTCTTC
.	14	TRBV27	TRBD1	TRBJ2-1	CASAIGTAYNEQFF	TGTGCCAGCGCTATCGGGACAGCCTACAATGAGCAGTTCTTC
.	15	TRBV9	.	TRBJ2-3	CASSVVSSHTDTQYF	TGTGCCAGCAGCGTAGTATCTAGCCACACAGATACGCAGTATTTT
.	15	TRBV19	.	TRBJ2-5	CASTRTRGSVETQYF	TGTGCCAGTACCCGAACGAGAGGGAGCGTAGAGACCCAGTACTTC
.	14	TRBV24-1	.	TRBJ1-1	CATSPGTSNTEAFF	TGTGCCACCAGCCCTGGGACATCGAACACTGAAGCTTTCTTT
.	15	TRBV27	.	TRBJ1-2	CATCHDGGARYGYTF	TGTGCCACCTGTCATGATGGGGGGGCGAGATATGGCTACACCTTC
.	15	TRBV27	TRBD2	TRBJ2-7	CASSLLSGDSYEQYF	TGTGCCAGCAGTCTCCTTAGCGGGGACTCCTACGAGCAGTACTTC
.	14	TRBV18	.	TRBJ1-5	CASSSWGENQPQHF	TGTGCCAGCTCATCATGGGGAGAGAATCAGCCCCAGCATTTT
.	14	TRBV7-2	.	TRBJ2-1	CASSARRSYNEQFF	TGTGCCAGCAGCGCAAGGAGGTCCTACAATGAGCAGTTCTTC
.	14	TRBV28	.	TRBJ1-1	CASNYPQINTEAFF	TGTGCCAGCAATTACCCACAGATAAACACTGAAGCTTTCTTT
.	16	TRBV6-2/TRBV6-3	.	TRBJ1-2	CASSPVHLPPNYGYTF	TGTGCCAGCAGTCCGGTGCATCTACCCCCTAACTATGGCTACACCTTC
once	14	TRBV6-5	.	TRBJ2-2	CASSSSGFTGELFF	TGTGCCAGCTCTTCTAGTGGCTTCACCGGGGAGCTGTTTTTT
few	15	TRBV24-1	TRBD2	TRBJ2-5	CATSAGLAPQETQYF	TGTGCCACCAGTGCGGGACTAGCGCCACAAGAGACCCAGTACTTC
.	17	TRBV28	.	TRBJ1-6	CASSSTQQGSYNSPLHF	TGTGCCAGCAGTTCCACCCAACAGGGCTCCTATAATTCACCCCTCCACTTT
few	17	TRBV9	.	TRBJ2-5	CASSPPGYEGVGETQYF	TGTGCCAGCAGCCCCCCCGGGTACGAGGGAGTGGGAGAGACCCAGTACTTC
.	13	TRBV19	.	TRBJ1-5	CASRDGWNQPQHF	TGTGCCAGTAGAGACGGGTGGAATCAGCCCCAGCATTTT
.	14	TRBV4-1	.	TRBJ1-5	CASSQDEGFQPQHF	TGCGCCAGCAGCCAAGATGAGGGTTTTCAGCCCCAGCATTTT
.	11	TRBV20-1	.	TRBJ1-2	CSAWAPPGYTF	TGCAGTGCATGGGCTCCACCTGGCTACACCTTC
.	12	TRBV18	.	TRBJ1-2	CASSTNIYGYTF	TGTGCCAGCTCAACCAACATCTATGGCTACACCTTC
.	11	TRBV12-3/TRBV12-4	.	TRBJ2-7	CASSTYYEQYF	TGTGCCAGCAGTACTTACTACGAGCAGTACTTC
.	15	TRBV7-9	TRBD2	TRBJ2-1	CASSFRAGGADEQFF	TGTGCCAGCAGCTTTCGAGCGGGAGGCGCGGATGAGCAGTTCTTC
.	11	TRBV6-5	.	TRBJ1-2	CAGGASEGYTF	TGTGCCGGGGGGGCGTCGGAAGGCTACACCTTC
.	11	TRBV7-2	.	TRBJ2-5	CASSSSETQYF	TGTGCCAGCAGCTCTTCGGAGACCCAGTACTTC
.	13	TRBV18	.	TRBJ1-6	CASSPGGKKPLHF	TGTGCCAGCTCCCCGGGCGGGAAGAAGCCCCTCCACTTT
.	16	TRBV6-2/TRBV6-3	TRBD1	TRBJ2-7	CASSYSWDRATYEQYF	TGTGCCAGCAGTTACTCATGGGACAGGGCGACCTACGAGCAGTACTTC
.	15	TRBV3-1/TRBV3-2	.	TRBJ1-2	CASSQALQGHYGYTF	TGTGCCAGCAGCCAAGCCTTACAGGGCCACTATGGCTACACCTTC
few	16	TRBV5-4	.	TRBJ1-5	CASSLDGQFSNQPQHF	TGTGCCAGCAGCTTGGATGGGCAGTTTAGCAATCAGCCCCAGCATTTT